This TCR beta chain was identified in a study of blood T cell repertoires in COVID-19. Across the study: COVID-19 samples, acute and convalescent, were from the United States, Italy and Spain. The cDNA or gDNA used as material had been derived from T cells, B-cell-depleted T cells, or PBMCs.

This clone showed up just a few times. Original handling: Amplified reference gene primers provided the basis for estimating nucleated cell counts. Data came from immunoSEQ multiplex PCR; TCRdb stores just in-frame clones and leaves some out. V and J calls and clone size are copied from that table; D and trimming were computed from the DNA. Of about 410,000 clones in the sample, 80% to 90% were seen once. V was pared by 7 bases and J by 4 bases, with 20 bases between. The CDR3 has 16 amino acids. Germline V gives CDR1 SGDLS, CDR2 YYNGEE. The clonotype was recovered from a woman in her thirties with active or convalescent COVID-19. V and J are TRBV9 and TRBJ2-2; maybe TRBD2 (6 bases). Material for sequencing was peripheral blood. DNA of the CDR3: TGTGCCAGCTCCCAAACTTGGGGGGTCAGCACCGGGGAGCTGTTTTTT. Residues: CASSQTWGVSTGELFF.